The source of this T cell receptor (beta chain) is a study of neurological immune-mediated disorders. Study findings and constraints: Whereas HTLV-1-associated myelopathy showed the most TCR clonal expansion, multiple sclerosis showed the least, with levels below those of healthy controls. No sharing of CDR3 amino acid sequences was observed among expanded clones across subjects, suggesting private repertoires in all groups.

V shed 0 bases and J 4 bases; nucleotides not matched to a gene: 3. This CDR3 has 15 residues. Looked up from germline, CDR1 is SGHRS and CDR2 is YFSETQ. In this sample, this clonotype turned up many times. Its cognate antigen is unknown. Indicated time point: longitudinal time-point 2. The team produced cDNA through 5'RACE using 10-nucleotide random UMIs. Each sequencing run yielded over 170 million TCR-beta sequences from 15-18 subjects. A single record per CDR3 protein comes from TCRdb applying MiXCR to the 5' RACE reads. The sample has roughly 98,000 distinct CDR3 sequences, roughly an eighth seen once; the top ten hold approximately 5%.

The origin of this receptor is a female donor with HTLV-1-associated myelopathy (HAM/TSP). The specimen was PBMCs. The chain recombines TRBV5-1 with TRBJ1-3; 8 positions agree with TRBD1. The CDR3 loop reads CASSLGTGSGNTIYF. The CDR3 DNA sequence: TGCGCCAGCAGCTTGGGGACAGGGTCCGGAAACACCATATATTTT.